This entry concerns a single T cell receptor beta chain. The data were taken from a study of blood T cell repertoires in COVID-19. Turning to the study itself: Specimens from acute and convalescent COVID-19 originated in the United States, Italy and Spain. Sources were T cells, B-cell-depleted T cells, or PBMCs; the material itself was cDNA or gDNA.

As originally analysed: Reference gene primer amplification in the assay estimated nucleated cell counts. TCRdb's copy holds only in-frame clones and misses some; the assay was immunoSEQ multiplex PCR. Clone size and V and J calls were adopted from that table, with D and trimming inferred from the DNA. The sample includes over 20,000 clones, approximately 91% of them seen just once. Germline CDR1 and CDR2: MGHRA and YSYEKL. Trimming at V came to 0 bases and at J to 2 bases, leaving 2 bases not matched to a gene. The CDR3 contains 16 residues. The sequence derives from a man aged 65-85 years with active COVID-19. What was sequenced was peripheral blood. The chain joins TRBV4-1 to TRBJ2-7, with 12 bases matching TRBD2. Here the CDR3 DNA reads TGCGCCAGCAGCCAAGATCGACTAGCGGGGGCCTACGAGCAGTACTTC. It yields the protein CASSQDRLAGAYEQYF.